These 3 T cell receptor beta chains were sequenced from one sample in a study of blood T cell repertoires in COVID-19. Using immunoSEQ multiplex PCR, the repertoire was profiled, and TCRdb retains in-frame clones only, with some absent. Of roughly 100,000 clones listed, approximately 87% are singletons. What was sequenced was peripheral blood. The receptors were sampled from a human donor in a cohort sampled during active or convalescent COVID-19.

The genes are TRBV9 and TRBJ2-7; D possibly corresponds to TRBD1 (6 bases). The CDR3 contains 14 residues. The germline V gene encodes CDR1 SGDLS and CDR2 YYNGEE. V was trimmed by 3 bases and J by 3 bases, leaving 13 bases between them. The CDR3 spells CASSAGWGHYEQYF. The CDR3 nucleotides are TGTGCCAGCAGCGCCGGATGGGGACACTACGAGCAGTACTTC.

V gene TRBV29-1 combines with J gene TRBJ2-7; 8 bases fit TRBD2. V lost 4 bases, J lost 2 bases, and 10 bases stayed unmatched. The CDR3 is 15 residues long. From germline, CDR1 is SQVTM and CDR2 ANQGSEA. CDR3 coding DNA: TGCAGCGTTGCCCCGCGGCGGGGGGAAACCTACGAGCAGTACTTC. Protein: CSVAPRRGETYEQYF.

This clone was detected only once. V and J are TRBV5-1 and TRBJ1-6; D gene uncertain. Germline V lookup: CDR1 SGHRS, CDR2 YFSETQ. The CDR3 is made up of 16 amino acids. Trimming left V 1 base short and J 0 bases short, with 8 bases between. The CDR3 loop reads CASSLFPSSYNSPLHF. CDR3 sequence (DNA): TGCGCCAGCAGCTTGTTCCCCAGCTCCTATAATTCACCCCTCCACTTT.